A selection of T cell receptor beta chains follows, all from one sample in a study of shared T cell receptors in the human thymus. Some clones are missing from TCRdb's copy, which holds only in-frame ones; the method was immunoSEQ multiplex PCR. This sample has hundreds of thousands of clones, with around 87% found just once. These data were also filed under a second study, of human thymus T cells.

The sample was thymocytes. The origin of the receptors is a boy younger than two with a congenital heart defect. Each CDR3 is given with its conserved first and last residue. Fields, in order: V gene, clone size, J gene, CDR3 protein. Expanded clones are given a class, and other clones once, few, many or no size at all.

v_call: TRBV27
clone_size: few
j_call: TRBJ1-1
cdr3_aa: CASSGSPKEAFF

v_call: TRBV4-3
clone_size: -
j_call: TRBJ1-1
cdr3_aa: CASSHRVAPNTEAFF

v_call: TRBV6-1
clone_size: -
j_call: TRBJ1-5
cdr3_aa: CASSERGQDNQPQHF

v_call: TRBV5-6
clone_size: once
j_call: TRBJ2-5
cdr3_aa: CASSLTASGDQETQYF

v_call: TRBV11-2
clone_size: -
j_call: TRBJ2-7
cdr3_aa: CASSFQGGGTYEQYF

v_call: TRBV4-1
clone_size: -
j_call: TRBJ2-1
cdr3_aa: CASSSIAGGPPNEQFF

v_call: TRBV4-3
clone_size: -
j_call: TRBJ2-3
cdr3_aa: CASSKTSGSRSSTDTQYF

v_call: TRBV30
clone_size: -
j_call: TRBJ2-3
cdr3_aa: CAWSVSSESTDTQYF

v_call: TRBV18
clone_size: -
j_call: TRBJ1-6
cdr3_aa: CASSPTGTGDSPLHF

v_call: TRBV5-1
clone_size: -
j_call: TRBJ2-1
cdr3_aa: CASTRGVGNNEQFF

v_call: TRBV28
clone_size: -
j_call: TRBJ1-5
cdr3_aa: CASPDSYNQPQHF

v_call: TRBV14
clone_size: -
j_call: TRBJ2-4
cdr3_aa: CASSQSGGWDIQYF

v_call: TRBV5-6
clone_size: -
j_call: TRBJ1-2
cdr3_aa: CATREAVNYGYTF

v_call: TRBV6-6
clone_size: -
j_call: TRBJ2-2
cdr3_aa: CASSATPAGDTGELFF

v_call: TRBV28
clone_size: -
j_call: TRBJ2-1
cdr3_aa: CASSLPDRASNEQFF

v_call: TRBV6-1
clone_size: once
j_call: TRBJ2-1
cdr3_aa: CASSEASSPRGTSGRNEQFF

v_call: TRBV5-6
clone_size: -
j_call: TRBJ2-7
cdr3_aa: CASSLIRGESYEQYF

v_call: TRBV7-2
clone_size: -
j_call: TRBJ1-2
cdr3_aa: CASSLERDSGGASYGYTF

v_call: TRBV4-1
clone_size: -
j_call: TRBJ2-7
cdr3_aa: CASSQEPRGEQYF

v_call: TRBV7-9
clone_size: -
j_call: TRBJ2-7
cdr3_aa: CASSFGQGDYEQYF

v_call: TRBV7-8
clone_size: -
j_call: TRBJ2-7
cdr3_aa: CASSLPGDPTYEQYF

v_call: TRBV7-8
clone_size: -
j_call: TRBJ2-7
cdr3_aa: CASSQDREYEQYF

v_call: TRBV19
clone_size: -
j_call: TRBJ1-1
cdr3_aa: CASSIGQAMNTEAFF

v_call: TRBV5-6
clone_size: -
j_call: TRBJ2-2
cdr3_aa: CASSPERENTGELFF

v_call: TRBV7-4
clone_size: -
j_call: TRBJ1-5
cdr3_aa: CASSLVGVGDQPQHF

v_call: TRBV19
clone_size: -
j_call: TRBJ2-7
cdr3_aa: CASSTGQTYEQYF

v_call: TRBV27
clone_size: -
j_call: TRBJ2-5
cdr3_aa: CASSLSIPTGTSGGPRYF

v_call: TRBV10-2
clone_size: -
j_call: TRBJ2-7
cdr3_aa: CASSDGLAGKLDEQYF

v_call: TRBV11-2
clone_size: -
j_call: TRBJ1-1
cdr3_aa: CASSLEVTGLVGANTEAFF

v_call: TRBV4-3
clone_size: -
j_call: TRBJ2-7
cdr3_aa: CASSHGLAGDLSYEQYF

v_call: TRBV10-1
clone_size: -
j_call: TRBJ2-1
cdr3_aa: CASSGDRGAPGTSGETYNEQFF

v_call: TRBV10-3
clone_size: -
j_call: TRBJ1-3
cdr3_aa: CAIRITTGAGNTIYF

v_call: TRBV7-8
clone_size: -
j_call: TRBJ1-6
cdr3_aa: CASSLSVWRWNSPLHF

v_call: TRBV4-1
clone_size: -
j_call: TRBJ2-1
cdr3_aa: CASSRPGDKFF

v_call: TRBV30
clone_size: -
j_call: TRBJ2-2
cdr3_aa: CAWGVGTSPTGELFF

v_call: TRBV30
clone_size: once
j_call: TRBJ2-2
cdr3_aa: CAWTGRDRTSTGELFF

v_call: TRBV2
clone_size: few
j_call: TRBJ2-3
cdr3_aa: CASSATDRDISTDTQYF

v_call: TRBV14
clone_size: -
j_call: TRBJ1-1
cdr3_aa: CASSQYGTPNTEAFF

v_call: TRBV5-5
clone_size: once
j_call: TRBJ2-5
cdr3_aa: CASSSGQGQETQYF

v_call: TRBV6-5
clone_size: -
j_call: TRBJ2-1
cdr3_aa: CASSYANEQFF

v_call: TRBV5-1
clone_size: -
j_call: -
cdr3_aa: CASSYNFTGTGTYEQYF

v_call: TRBV7-2
clone_size: -
j_call: TRBJ2-1
cdr3_aa: CASSSENRGGSYNEQFF

v_call: TRBV5-1
clone_size: -
j_call: TRBJ2-1
cdr3_aa: CARSIRQISANEQFF

v_call: TRBV15
clone_size: -
j_call: TRBJ2-7
cdr3_aa: CATSSHRTGTASYEQYF

v_call: TRBV18
clone_size: -
j_call: TRBJ1-1
cdr3_aa: CASSPPRRDRSLSDTEAFF

v_call: TRBV6-8
clone_size: -
j_call: TRBJ2-7
cdr3_aa: CASSYTALLAGLFYEQYF

v_call: TRBV10-3
clone_size: -
j_call: TRBJ2-3
cdr3_aa: CAISRLAGATDTQYF

v_call: TRBV5-1
clone_size: -
j_call: TRBJ2-1
cdr3_aa: CASSLESQGDEQFF

v_call: TRBV27
clone_size: -
j_call: TRBJ2-1
cdr3_aa: CASRSGNEQFF

v_call: TRBV2
clone_size: -
j_call: TRBJ2-7
cdr3_aa: CATLRTGGNSYEQYF

v_call: TRBV19
clone_size: -
j_call: TRBJ2-7
cdr3_aa: CATQGLASYEQYF

v_call: TRBV4-3
clone_size: -
j_call: TRBJ2-1
cdr3_aa: CASSQTTAGAAYNEQFF

v_call: TRBV5-4
clone_size: -
j_call: TRBJ2-7
cdr3_aa: CASSFGQALYEQYF

v_call: TRBV5-6
clone_size: -
j_call: TRBJ1-5
cdr3_aa: CASSQRGNQPQHF

v_call: TRBV5-6
clone_size: -
j_call: TRBJ1-1
cdr3_aa: CASSLLWGRTMNTEAFF